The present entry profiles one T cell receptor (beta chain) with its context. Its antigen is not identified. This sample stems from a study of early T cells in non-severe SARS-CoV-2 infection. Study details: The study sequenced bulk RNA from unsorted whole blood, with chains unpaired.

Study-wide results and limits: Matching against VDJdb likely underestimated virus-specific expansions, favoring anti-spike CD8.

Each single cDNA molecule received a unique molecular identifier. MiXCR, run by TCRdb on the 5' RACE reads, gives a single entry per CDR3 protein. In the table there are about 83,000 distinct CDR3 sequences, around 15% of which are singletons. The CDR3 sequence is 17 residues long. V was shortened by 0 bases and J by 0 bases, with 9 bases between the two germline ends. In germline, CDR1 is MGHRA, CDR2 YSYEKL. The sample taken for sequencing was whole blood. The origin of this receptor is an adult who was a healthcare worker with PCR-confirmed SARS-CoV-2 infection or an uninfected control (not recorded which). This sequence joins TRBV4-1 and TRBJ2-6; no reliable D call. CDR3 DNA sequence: TGCGCCAGCAGCCAAGATAGCCTCCGCTCTGGGGCCAACGTCCTGACTTTC. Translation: CASSQDSLRSGANVLTF.